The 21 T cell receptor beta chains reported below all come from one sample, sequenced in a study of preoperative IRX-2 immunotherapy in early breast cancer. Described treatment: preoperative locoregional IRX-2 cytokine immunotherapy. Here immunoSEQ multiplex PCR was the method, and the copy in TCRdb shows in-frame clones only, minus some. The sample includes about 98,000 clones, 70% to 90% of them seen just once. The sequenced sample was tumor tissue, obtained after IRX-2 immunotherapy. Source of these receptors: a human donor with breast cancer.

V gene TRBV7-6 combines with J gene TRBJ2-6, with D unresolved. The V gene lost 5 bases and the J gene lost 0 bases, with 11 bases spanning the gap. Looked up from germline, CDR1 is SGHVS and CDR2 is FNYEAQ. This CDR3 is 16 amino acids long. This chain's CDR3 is CASSTPRSSGANVLTF. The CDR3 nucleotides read TGTGCCAGCAGCACCCCCAGGAGCTCTGGGGCCAACGTCCTGACTTTC.

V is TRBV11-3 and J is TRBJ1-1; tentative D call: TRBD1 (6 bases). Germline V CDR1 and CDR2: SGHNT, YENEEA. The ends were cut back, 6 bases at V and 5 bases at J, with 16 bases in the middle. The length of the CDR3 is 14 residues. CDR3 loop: CASRKRGGETEAFF. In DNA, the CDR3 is TGTGCCAGCAGGAAACGCGGGGGCGAGACTGAAGCTTTCTTT.

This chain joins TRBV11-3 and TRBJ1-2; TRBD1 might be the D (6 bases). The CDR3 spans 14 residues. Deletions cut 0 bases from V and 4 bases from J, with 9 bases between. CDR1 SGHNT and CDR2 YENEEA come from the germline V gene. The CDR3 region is CASSLDRGSYGYTF. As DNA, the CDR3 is TGTGCCAGCAGCTTAGACAGGGGAAGCTATGGCTACACCTTC.

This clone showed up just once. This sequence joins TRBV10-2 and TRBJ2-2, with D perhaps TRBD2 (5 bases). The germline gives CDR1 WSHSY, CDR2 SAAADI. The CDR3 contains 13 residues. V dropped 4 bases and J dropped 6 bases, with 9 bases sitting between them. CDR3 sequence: CASSVVASGELFF. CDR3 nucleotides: TGCGCCAGCAGTGTTGTAGCGTCCGGGGAGCTGTTTTTT.

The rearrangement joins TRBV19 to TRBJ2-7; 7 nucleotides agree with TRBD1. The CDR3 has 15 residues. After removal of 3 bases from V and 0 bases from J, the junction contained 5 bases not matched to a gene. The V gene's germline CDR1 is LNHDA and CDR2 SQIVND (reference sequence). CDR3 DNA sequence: TGTGCCAGTAGTATGGCCGGGACAGCCTCCTACGAGCAGTACTTC. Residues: CASSMAGTASYEQYF.

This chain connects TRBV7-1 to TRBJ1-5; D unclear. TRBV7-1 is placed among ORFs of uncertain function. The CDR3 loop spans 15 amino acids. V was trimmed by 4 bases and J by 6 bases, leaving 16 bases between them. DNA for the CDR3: TGTGCCAGCAGCTTGGGCCGTCTGGTGTCTCAGCCCCAGCATTTT. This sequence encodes CASSLGRLVSQPQHF.

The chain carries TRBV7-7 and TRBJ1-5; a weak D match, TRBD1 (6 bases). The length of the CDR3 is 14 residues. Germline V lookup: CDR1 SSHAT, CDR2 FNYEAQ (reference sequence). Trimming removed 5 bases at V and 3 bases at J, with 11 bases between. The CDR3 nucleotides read TGTGCCAGCAGCCAAGGGGGGAACAATCAGCCCCAGCATTTT. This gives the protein CASSQGGNNQPQHF.

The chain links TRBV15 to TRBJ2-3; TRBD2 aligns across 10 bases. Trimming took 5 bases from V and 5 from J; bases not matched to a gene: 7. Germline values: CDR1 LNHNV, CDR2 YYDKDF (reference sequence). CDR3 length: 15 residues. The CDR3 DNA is TGTGCCACCAGCGGGTTTAGCGGGGGGTTAGATACGCAGTATTTT. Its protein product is CATSGFSGGLDTQYF.

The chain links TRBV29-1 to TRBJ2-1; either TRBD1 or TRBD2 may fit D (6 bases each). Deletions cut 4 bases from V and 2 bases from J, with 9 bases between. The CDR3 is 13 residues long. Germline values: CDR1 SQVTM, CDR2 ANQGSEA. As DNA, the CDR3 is TGCAGCGTTGCTGGGGGGCCCTACAATGAGCAGTTCTTC. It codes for CSVAGGPYNEQFF.

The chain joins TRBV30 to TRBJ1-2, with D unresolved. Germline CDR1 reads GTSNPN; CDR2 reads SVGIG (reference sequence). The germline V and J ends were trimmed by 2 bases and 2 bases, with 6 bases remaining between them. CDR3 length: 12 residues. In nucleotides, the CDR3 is TGTGCCTGGAGTACAGCCAACTATGGCTACACCTTC. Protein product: CAWSTANYGYTF.

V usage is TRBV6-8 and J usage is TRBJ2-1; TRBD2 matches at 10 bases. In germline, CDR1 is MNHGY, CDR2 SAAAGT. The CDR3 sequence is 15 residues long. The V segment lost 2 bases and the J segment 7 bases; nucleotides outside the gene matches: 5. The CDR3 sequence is CASSYVASGSNEQFF. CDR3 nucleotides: TGTGCCAGCAGTTACGTCGCTAGCGGGAGTAATGAGCAGTTCTTC.

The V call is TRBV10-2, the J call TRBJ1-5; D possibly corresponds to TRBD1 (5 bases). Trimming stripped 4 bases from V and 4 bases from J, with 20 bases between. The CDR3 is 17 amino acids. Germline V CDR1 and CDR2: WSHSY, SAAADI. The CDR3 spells CASSVELTGLGNQPQHF. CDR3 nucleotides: TGCGCCAGCAGTGTTGAACTCACAGGCCTCGGGAATCAGCCCCAGCATTTT.

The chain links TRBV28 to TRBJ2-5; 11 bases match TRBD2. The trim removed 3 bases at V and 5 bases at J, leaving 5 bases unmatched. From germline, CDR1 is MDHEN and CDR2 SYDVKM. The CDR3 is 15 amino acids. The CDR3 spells CASSFSGRARETQYF. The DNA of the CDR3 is TGTGCCAGCAGTTTTAGCGGGAGGGCCCGGGAGACCCAGTACTTC.

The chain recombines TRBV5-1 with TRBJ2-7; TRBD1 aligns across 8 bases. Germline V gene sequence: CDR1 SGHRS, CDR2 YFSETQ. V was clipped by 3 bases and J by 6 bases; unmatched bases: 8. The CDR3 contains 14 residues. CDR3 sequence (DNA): TGCGCCAGCAGCTATGACAGGGGAGGAGGCGAGCAGTACTTC. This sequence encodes CASSYDRGGGEQYF.

CDR3 bases: TGTGCCACCCGGGACAGCAACACTGAAGCTTTCTTT. This codes for CATRDSNTEAFF. The chain carries TRBV28 and TRBJ1-1; 7 nucleotides line up with TRBD1. The CDR3 length is 12 residues. V gave up 10 bases and J gave up 2 bases; unmatched junction bases: 4. Germline loops: CDR1 MDHEN, CDR2 SYDVKM.

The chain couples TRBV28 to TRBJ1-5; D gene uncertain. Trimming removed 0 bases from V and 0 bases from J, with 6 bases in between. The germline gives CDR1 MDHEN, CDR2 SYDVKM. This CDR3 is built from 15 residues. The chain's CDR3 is CASSLWGSSNQPQHF. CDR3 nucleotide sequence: TGTGCCAGCAGTTTATGGGGGTCTAGCAATCAGCCCCAGCATTTT.

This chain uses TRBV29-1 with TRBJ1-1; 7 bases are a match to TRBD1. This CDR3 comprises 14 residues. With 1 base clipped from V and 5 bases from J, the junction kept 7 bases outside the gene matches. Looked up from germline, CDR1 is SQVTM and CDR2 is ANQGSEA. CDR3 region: CSVEGLRGGTEAFF. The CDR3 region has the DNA TGCAGCGTTGAAGGACTCAGGGGGGGAACTGAAGCTTTCTTT.

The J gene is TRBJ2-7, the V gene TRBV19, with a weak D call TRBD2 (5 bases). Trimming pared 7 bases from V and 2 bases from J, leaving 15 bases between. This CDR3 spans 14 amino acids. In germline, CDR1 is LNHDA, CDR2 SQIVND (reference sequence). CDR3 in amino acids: CASNMSGVAYEQYF. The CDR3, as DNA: TGTGCCAGTAATATGTCCGGGGTCGCCTACGAGCAGTACTTC.

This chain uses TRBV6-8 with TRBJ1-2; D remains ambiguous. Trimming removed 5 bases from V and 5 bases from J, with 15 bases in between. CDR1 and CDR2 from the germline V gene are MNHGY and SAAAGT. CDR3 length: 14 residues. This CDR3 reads CASSRSDGWYGYTF. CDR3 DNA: TGTGCCAGCAGTCGATCGGACGGGTGGTATGGCTACACCTTC.

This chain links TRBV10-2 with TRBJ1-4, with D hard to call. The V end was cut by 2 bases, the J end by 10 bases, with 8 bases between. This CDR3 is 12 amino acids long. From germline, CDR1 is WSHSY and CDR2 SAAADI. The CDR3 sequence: CASSEPEGKLFF. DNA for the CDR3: TGCGCCAGCAGTGAGCCAGAGGGAAAACTGTTTTTT.

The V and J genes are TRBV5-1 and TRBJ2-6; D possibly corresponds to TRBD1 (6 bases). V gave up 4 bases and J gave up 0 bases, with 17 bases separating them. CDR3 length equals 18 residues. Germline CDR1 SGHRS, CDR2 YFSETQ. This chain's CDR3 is CASSPIQGFPSGANVLTF. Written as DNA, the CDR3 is TGCGCCAGCAGCCCCATCCAGGGGTTTCCCTCTGGGGCCAACGTCCTGACTTTC.